This TCR beta chain was captured by sequencing in a study of cytomegalovirus exposure and HLA in healthy donors. The CDR3 contains 13 residues. The V gene's germline CDR1 is MNHEY and CDR2 SVGAGI. V gave up 6 bases and J gave up 5 bases; unmatched junction bases: 3. The PCR contained 60 Vbeta and 13 Jbeta primers. Clones were sequenced by immunoSEQ multiplex PCR, and TCRdb holds only the in-frame ones, with some missing. The sample shows about 190,000 clones, 81% of them seen only once. The TCR comes from a man aged 45-65 years in good health and CMV-seronegative. Sequenced material: PBMCs. The V call is TRBV6-5, the J call TRBJ1-2; TRBD1 aligns across 10 bases. The DNA for the CDR3 is TGTGCCAGCAGAGGGACAGGGGTTTATGGCTACACCTTC. This encodes CASRGTGVYGYTF.